The present T cell receptor beta chain was sequenced within a study of cytomegalovirus exposure and HLA in healthy donors. Study results and limitations: In a later analysis, a genetic analysis reported fewer productive-TCR N-insertions in an Asian-associated ancestry cluster than the cohort average. In vitro confirmation showed a few CMV-associated chains to be CMV antigen specific. The likely explanation for a cluster of highly shared sequence variants was sequencing artifact.

Primers for the PCR totalled 60 Vbeta and 13 Jbeta. Profiled with immunoSEQ multiplex PCR; TCRdb holds only in-frame clones, not every one. Of tens of thousands of clones listed, 80% are singletons. On this clone itself: Its antigen is undetermined.

V shed 0 bases and J shed 5 bases, with 10 bases lying between them. The CDR3 is made up of 14 amino acids. The germline gives CDR1 MNHNY, CDR2 SVGAGI (reference sequence). The sequenced material came from PBMCs. The chain couples TRBV6-6 to TRBJ1-2; D unclear. This receptor was taken from a man aged 50-60 years in good health and CMV-seropositive. The CDR3 DNA is TGTGCCAGCAGTTACTCGATGGAGTCTTATGGCTACACCTTC. Protein sequence: CASSYSMESYGYTF.